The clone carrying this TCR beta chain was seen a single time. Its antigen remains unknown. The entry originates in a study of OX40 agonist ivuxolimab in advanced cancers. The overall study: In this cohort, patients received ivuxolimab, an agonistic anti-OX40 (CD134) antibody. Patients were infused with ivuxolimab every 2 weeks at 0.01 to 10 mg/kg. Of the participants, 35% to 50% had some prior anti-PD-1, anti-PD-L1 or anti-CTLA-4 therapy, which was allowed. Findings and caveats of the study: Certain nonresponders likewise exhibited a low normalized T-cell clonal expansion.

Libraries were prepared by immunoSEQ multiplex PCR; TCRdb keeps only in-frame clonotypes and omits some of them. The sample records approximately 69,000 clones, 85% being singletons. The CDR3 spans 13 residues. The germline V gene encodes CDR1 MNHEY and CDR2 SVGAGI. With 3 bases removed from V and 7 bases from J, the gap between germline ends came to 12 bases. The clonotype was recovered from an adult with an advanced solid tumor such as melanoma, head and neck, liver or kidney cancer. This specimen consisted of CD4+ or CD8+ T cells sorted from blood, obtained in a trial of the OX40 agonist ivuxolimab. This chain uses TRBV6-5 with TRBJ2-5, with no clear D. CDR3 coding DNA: TGTGCCAGCAGTTATACAACACCGGGGACCCAGTACTTC. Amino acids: CASSYTTPGTQYF.